This TCR beta chain was retrieved from a study of blood T cell repertoires in COVID-19. For the study at large: There were acute and convalescent COVID-19 samples, and they came from the United States, Italy and Spain. PBMCs, B-cell-depleted T cells, or T cells were the source of the cDNA or gDNA that made up the material.

The CDR3 is 19 residues long. Germline V gene lookup returns CDR1 MGHRA and CDR2 YSYEKL. Trimming took 3 bases from V and 1 from J, leaving 19 bases between them. Per the authors' pipeline: Amplification of reference gene primers was used by the study to estimate nucleated cell counts. Sequencing was performed with immunoSEQ multiplex PCR; in TCRdb, only in-frame clones are kept and a portion is missing. V and J calls and clone size follow that table, whereas D and trimming were derived from the DNA. The table has some 670,000 clones, 85% to 90% seen once. This clone was picked up one time. The genes are TRBV4-1 and TRBJ2-6; maybe TRBD2 (5 bases). Material for sequencing was peripheral blood. This clonotype was obtained from a woman aged 18-29 years with acute or convalescent COVID-19. The CDR3 bases are TGCGCCAGCAGCCAGAGGGTACAGCCCCAACCTTCTGGGGCCAACGTCCTGACTTTC. Amino acid sequence: CASSQRVQPQPSGANVLTF.